The entry below gives a single TCR beta chain sequence along with its context. The antigen is not known. This specimen belongs to a study of human thymus T cells. TCRdb keeps only in-frame clones here, not all; method: immunoSEQ multiplex PCR. The table shows roughly 86,000 clones, with 96% occurring only once. V lost 5 bases and J lost 3, with 4 bases in between. The CDR3 has 11 amino acids. Germline assignment: CDR1 LGHNT and CDR2 FRNRAP. The source of the thymus tissue was resections taken during corrective heart surgery. Each of the donors was a healthy Finnish infant who was undergoing open corrective cardiac surgery for congenital heart defects. Points from the study as a whole: V and J gene usage appeared biased in thymic and blood repertoires. Related studies noted strongly shared thymic repertoires across unrelated people.

The chain is built from TRBV12-5 and TRBJ1-1, with D unclear. Sequencing input: thymus tissue. The TCR sequence derives from a boy under two years old with a congenital heart defect but otherwise immunologically healthy. Here the CDR3 reads CASGPDTEAFF. Written as DNA, the CDR3 is TGTGCTAGTGGTCCGGACACTGAAGCTTTCTTT.